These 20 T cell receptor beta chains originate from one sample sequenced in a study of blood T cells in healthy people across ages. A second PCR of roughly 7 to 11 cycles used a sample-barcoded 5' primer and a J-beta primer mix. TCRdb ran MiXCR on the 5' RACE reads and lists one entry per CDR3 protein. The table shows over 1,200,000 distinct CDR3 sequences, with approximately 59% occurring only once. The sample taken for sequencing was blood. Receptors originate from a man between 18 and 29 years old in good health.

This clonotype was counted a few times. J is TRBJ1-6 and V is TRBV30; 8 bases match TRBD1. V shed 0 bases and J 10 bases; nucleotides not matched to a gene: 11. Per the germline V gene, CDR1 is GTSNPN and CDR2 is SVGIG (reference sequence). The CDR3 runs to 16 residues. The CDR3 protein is CAWSVSQGAMRSPLHF. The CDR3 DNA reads TGTGCCTGGAGTGTATCCCAGGGGGCCATGCGATCACCCCTCCACTTT.

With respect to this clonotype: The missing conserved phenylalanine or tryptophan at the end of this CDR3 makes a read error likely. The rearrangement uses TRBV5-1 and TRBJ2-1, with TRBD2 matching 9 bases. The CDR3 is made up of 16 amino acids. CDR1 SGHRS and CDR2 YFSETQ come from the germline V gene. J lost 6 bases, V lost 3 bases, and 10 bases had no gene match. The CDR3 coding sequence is TGCGCCAGCAGCTGGAGGGTTCGGCGGGGGGGCAATGAGCAGTTCTTA. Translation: CASSWRVRRGGNEQFL.

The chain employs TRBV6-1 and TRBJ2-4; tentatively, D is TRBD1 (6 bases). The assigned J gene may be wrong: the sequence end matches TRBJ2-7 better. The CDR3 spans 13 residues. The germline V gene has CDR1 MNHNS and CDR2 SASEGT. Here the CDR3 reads CASSDRTAYEQYF. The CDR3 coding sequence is TGTGCCAGCAGTGACAGGACAGCCTACGAGCAGTACTTC.

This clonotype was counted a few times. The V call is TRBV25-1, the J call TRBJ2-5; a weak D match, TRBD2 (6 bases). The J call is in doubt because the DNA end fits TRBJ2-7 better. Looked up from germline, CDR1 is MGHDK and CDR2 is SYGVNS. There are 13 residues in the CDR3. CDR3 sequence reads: CASSEKNGGEQYF. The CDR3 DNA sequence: TGTGCCAGCAGTGAGAAAAACGGGGGCGAGCAGTACTTC.

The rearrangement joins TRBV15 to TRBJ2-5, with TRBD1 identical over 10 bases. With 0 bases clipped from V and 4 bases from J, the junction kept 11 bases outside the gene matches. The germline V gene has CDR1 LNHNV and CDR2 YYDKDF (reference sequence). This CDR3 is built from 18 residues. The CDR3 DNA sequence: TGTGCCACCAGCAGAGATCTGCCTCGGGACAGGGGAGGAGAGACCCAGTACTTC. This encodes CATSRDLPRDRGGETQYF.

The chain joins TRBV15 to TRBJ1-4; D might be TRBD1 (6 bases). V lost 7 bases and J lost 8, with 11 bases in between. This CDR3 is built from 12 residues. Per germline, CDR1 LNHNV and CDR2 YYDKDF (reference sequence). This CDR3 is CATTTGLEKLFF. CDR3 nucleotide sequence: TGTGCCACCACGACAGGATTGGAAAAACTGTTTTTT.

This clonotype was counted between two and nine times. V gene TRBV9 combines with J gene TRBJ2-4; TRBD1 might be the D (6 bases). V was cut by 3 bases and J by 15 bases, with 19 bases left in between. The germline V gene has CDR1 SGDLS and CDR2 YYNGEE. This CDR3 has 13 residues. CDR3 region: CASSAEGRTVLYF. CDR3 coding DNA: TGTGCCAGCAGCGCTGAGGGGCGGACAGTACTGTACTTC. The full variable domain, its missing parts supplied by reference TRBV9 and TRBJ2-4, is DSGVTQTPKHLITATGQRVTLRCSPRSGDLSVYWYQQSLDQGLQFLIQYYNGEERAKGNILERFSAQQFPDLHSELNLSSLELGDSALYFCASSAEGRTVLYFGAGTRLSVL.

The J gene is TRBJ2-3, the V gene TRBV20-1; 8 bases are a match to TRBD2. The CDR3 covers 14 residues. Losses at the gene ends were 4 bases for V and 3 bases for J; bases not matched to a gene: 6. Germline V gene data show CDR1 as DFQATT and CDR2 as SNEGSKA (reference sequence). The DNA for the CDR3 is TGCAGTGCTACCCGGGGGGGATATACAGATACGCAGTATTTT. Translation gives CSATRGGYTDTQYF.

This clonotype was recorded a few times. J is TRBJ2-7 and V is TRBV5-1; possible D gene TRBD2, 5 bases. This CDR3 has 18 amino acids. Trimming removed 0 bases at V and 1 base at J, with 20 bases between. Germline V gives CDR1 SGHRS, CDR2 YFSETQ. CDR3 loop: CASSLEWGRGYSSYEQYF. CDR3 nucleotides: TGCGCCAGCAGCTTGGAATGGGGTCGGGGATATTCGTCCTACGAGCAGTACTTC.

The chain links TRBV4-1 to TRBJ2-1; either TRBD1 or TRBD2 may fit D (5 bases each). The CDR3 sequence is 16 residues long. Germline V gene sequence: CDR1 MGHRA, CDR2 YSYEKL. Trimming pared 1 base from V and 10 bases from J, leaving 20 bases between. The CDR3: CASSQASGQGVYEQFF. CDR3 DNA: TGCGCCAGCAGCCAAGCGTCGGGGCAGGGAGTCTACGAGCAGTTCTTC.

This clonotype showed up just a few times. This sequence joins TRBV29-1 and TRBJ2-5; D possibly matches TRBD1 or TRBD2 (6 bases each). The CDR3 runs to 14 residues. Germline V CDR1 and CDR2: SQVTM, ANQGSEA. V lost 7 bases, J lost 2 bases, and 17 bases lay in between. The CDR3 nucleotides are TGCAGCGCCGGGGGCAGGTCGGGGCAAGAGACCCAGTACTTC. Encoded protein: CSAGGRSGQETQYF.

CDR3 DNA: TGCAGTGCTGACAAGGACCGCCTCAATGAGCAGTTCTTC. Encoded protein: CSADKDRLNEQFF. The chain links TRBV20-1 to TRBJ2-1; D is ambiguous. Trimming took off 5 bases at V and 6 bases at J, with 14 bases between the two ends. The CDR3 runs to 13 residues. Germline CDR1 reads DFQATT; CDR2 reads SNEGSKA (reference sequence).

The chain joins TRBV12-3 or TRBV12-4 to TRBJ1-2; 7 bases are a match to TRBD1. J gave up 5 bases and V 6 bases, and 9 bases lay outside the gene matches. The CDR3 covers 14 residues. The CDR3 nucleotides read TGTGCCAGCAGACACTCCGGGACAGTTTATGGCTACACCTTC. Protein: CASRHSGTVYGYTF.

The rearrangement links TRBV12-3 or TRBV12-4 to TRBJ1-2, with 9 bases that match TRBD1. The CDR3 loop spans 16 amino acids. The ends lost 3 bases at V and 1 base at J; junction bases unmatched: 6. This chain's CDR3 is CASSFSGQGSNYGYTF. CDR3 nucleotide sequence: TGTGCCAGCAGTTTTTCGGGACAGGGAAGTAACTATGGCTACACCTTC.

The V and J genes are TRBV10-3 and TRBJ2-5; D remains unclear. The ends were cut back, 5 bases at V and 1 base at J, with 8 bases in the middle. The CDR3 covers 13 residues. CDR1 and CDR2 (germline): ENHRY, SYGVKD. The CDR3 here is CAISKNSQETQYF. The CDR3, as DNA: TGTGCCATCAGTAAGAACAGCCAAGAGACCCAGTACTTC.

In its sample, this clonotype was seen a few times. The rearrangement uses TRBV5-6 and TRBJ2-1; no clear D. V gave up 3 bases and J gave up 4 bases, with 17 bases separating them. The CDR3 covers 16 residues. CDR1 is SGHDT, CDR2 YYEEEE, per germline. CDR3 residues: CASSSSGAAQYNEQFF. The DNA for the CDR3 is TGTGCCAGCAGCTCCTCTGGCGCAGCCCAATACAATGAGCAGTTCTTC.

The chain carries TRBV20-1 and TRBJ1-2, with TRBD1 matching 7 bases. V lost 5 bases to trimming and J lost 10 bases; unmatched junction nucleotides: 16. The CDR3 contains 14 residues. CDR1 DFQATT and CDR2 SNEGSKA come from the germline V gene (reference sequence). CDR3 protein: CSASTGQDSDDYTF. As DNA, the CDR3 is TGCAGTGCTTCGACAGGGCAGGATAGCGATGACTACACCTTC.

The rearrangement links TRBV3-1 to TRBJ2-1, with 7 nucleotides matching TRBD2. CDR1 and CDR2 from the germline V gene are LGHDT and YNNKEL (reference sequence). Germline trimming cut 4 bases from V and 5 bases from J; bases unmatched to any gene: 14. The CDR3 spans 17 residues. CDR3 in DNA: TGTGCCAGCAGCCCGTCCGCGGGGGATTTAAGGGACAATGAGCAGTTCTTC. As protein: CASSPSAGDLRDNEQFF.

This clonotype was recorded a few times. In DNA, the CDR3 is TGCGCCAGCAGCCCTACAGGGCCCTGGACAGATACGCAGTATTTT. As protein: CASSPTGPWTDTQYF. The rearrangement joins TRBV5-1 to TRBJ2-3; a possible D gene is TRBD1 (6 bases). Trimming stripped 4 bases from V and 3 bases from J, with 15 bases between. The CDR3 totals 15 residues. In germline, CDR1 is SGHRS, CDR2 YFSETQ.

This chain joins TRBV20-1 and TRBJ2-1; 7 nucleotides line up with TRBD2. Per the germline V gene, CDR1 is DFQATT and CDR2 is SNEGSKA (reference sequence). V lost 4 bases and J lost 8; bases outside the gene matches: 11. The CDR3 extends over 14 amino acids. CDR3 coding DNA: TGCAGTGCTACGGAGGGGAGGGTGGTTGATGAGCAGTTCTTC. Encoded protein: CSATEGRVVDEQFF.